This T cell receptor beta chain was captured in a study of cytomegalovirus exposure and HLA in healthy donors (TCRdb year 2017). For context, the study as a whole: An earlier analysis of some 500 of the donors reported 250 to 300 Gb of sequence data and about 100 million unique TCR beta sequences from about 179 million T cells. An early release covering approximately 600 HLA-typed donors comprised roughly 300 gigabases of sequencing data and 85 million or so unique TCR sequences. Of the roughly 410 genotyped donors, approximately 81% were placed in the genetic ancestry cluster associated with self-reported Caucasian donors. The study aimed to test whether signatures of past pathogen exposure could be identified by cataloging public T cell receptors. The study used immunosequencing to profile the T cell repertoires of more than 650 subjects and linked those repertoires to cytomegalovirus serostatus. Besides the first cohort of 666 subjects, a separate validation cohort made up of 120 different subjects was used. High-throughput TCR immunosequencing, statistical association of individual TCRs with disease status, and machine learning were combined to predict cytomegalovirus infection status. A later analysis re-examined previously published TCR beta repertoires from several hundred donors and added high-resolution HLA genotyping to investigate patterns of TCR occurrence. In the later analysis, no new phenotypic data were used to find candidate immune exposures; instead, reliance was placed on TCR beta sequences and their occurrence across donors. To decide whether each TCR beta V gene segment behaved as functional or pseudogenic, an earlier analysis of 587 of the donors relied on high-throughput TCR beta sequencing. Donor age, sex, ethnicity and CMV serostatus were compiled together with the repertoire data. In a later genetic analysis, genome-wide SNP genotypes for about 60% of the 666 donors were used, and that subset was treated as a discovery cohort. All discovery cohort repertoires had been generated using a single sequencing platform. HLA typing covered class I and class II loci at four-digit resolution. Typing coverage varied by locus: roughly 620-640 donors for A, B, C, DRB1 and DQB1; roughly 560 for DQA1; over 600 for DPA1; 450 to 480 for DPB1. A handful of DR-DQ haplotypes were handled as single units for association and clustering because linkage in the cohort was strong. Among around 400 genotyped donors of the cohort, an average of approximately 240,000 unique TCR beta nucleotide sequences was sequenced per donor, of which 15% to 20% were non-productive. Overall study results and their limits: The study listed 150 to 200 TCR beta chains as associated with cytomegalovirus. Correlated functional status among segregating V segments might reflect linkage disequilibrium, but an unknown experimental factor could not be ruled out. A further reported finding was that TCR beta sequences accurately predicted the HLA-A and HLA-B alleles for most subjects in the first cohort. A later analysis reported that several top co-occurrence clusters appeared linked to parvovirus B19, influenza, CMV and Epstein-Barr virus. Immune exposure information for the cohort was limited to CMV serostatus. Some IMGT-functional V segments, including TRBV6-2 and TRBV6-3, could not be distinguished by the 87-base-pair reads and were therefore excluded. This cohort had only TCR beta chains sequenced, and the lack of alpha or paired-chain data limited which features could be detected. An earlier analysis of 587 of the donors showed that most TCR beta V segments appeared in productive rearrangements either about 90% or about 30% of the time, which broadly matched IMGT annotations. In vitro tests confirmed that three of the cytomegalovirus-associated TCR beta chains recognize cytomegalovirus antigens. While some public TCRs were present in many individuals, most TCR sequences turned up only very rarely across donors. According to a later analysis, most CMV-associated TCR beta chains appeared to be HLA-restricted, and the HLA associations seemed to be driven largely by CMV exposure. Seventeen rarely observed V segments, including chromosome 9 orphons, were excluded from the earlier analysis of a few hundred of the donors because counts were too low. An association between a missense DCLRE1C variant and V-gene and J-gene trimming of TCR beta chains was found in a later genetic analysis and replicated in an independent cohort. A group of highly shared sequence variants was considered likely to be a technical artifact of the sequencing pipeline. A later analysis associated roughly 17,000 TCR beta sequences with specific HLA alleles at a false discovery rate of 0.05. In a later analysis, HLA-associated TCR beta chains were found to be more clonally expanded and to have lower generation probabilities than equally common non-associated chains. In a later analysis, the rate of TCR association differed among HLA loci, with DRB1 alleles having the most associated TCRs and HLA-C alleles having the fewest. The authors suggested that the approach could potentially be extended to other disease states and immunological phenotypes. Sequencing depth was assumed to be roughly uniform across donors in the presence/absence analyses, though that assumption may not hold. Compared with the 666-donor mean, donors in an Asian-associated ancestry cluster had fewer N-insertions in productive TCRs, according to a later genetic analysis. Because HLA typing was unavailable for some donors at each locus, only the typed subset was used in association tests. Cytomegalovirus status was reported to be diagnosed by the classifier with high specificity and sensitivity in both the original and validation cohorts. Strong co-occurrence of HLA alleles, especially DR and DQ, made assigning TCR associations to individual alleles difficult.

Germline trimming: 5 bases from V, 3 bases from J; junction bases outside gene matches: 12. Via the germline V gene (reference sequence), CDR1 is SEHNR and CDR2 FQNEAQ. The CDR3 runs 17 amino acids, cysteine and phenylalanine included. Here the CDR3 DNA is all that survives: 51 bases in frame from base 1. The protocol used for the library was the immunoSEQ multiplex PCR assay. A mixture of 60 forward primers for TCR Vbeta segments and 13 reverse primers for TCR Jbeta segments was used in the multiplex PCR. Amplification of the CDR3 region of rearranged TCR beta genes was performed with a multiplex PCR assay on genomic DNA. The Illumina HiSeq System was used to sequence the amplified TCR beta libraries as 87-base-pair reads. From the authors' description of their analysis: Across the 670 or so repertoires, a later analysis counted 78 million or so unique TCR beta chains, some 11 million of which were shared by at least two donors. To remove PCR and sequencing errors, raw reads were error-corrected and collapsed into unique sequences using a nearest-neighbor algorithm that merged closely related sequences. Alignment of CDR3 sequences to IMGT reference sequences was used to assign V, D and J gene segments. For a sequence to be retained, a match of at least six nucleotides to both a V gene segment and a J gene segment was required. Rearrangements were called productive when the CDR3 lacked stop codons and stayed in frame with V and J; all others were non-productive. Following IMGT convention, CDR3 was defined as the stretch from the second conserved V-encoded cysteine to the conserved J-encoded phenylalanine. The earlier analysis of about 640 of the donors excluded any sequence lacking an unambiguous match to a single V gene segment. An earlier analysis of fewer than 750 of the donors classified V segments as functional when productive rearrangements were above 56.7% and as segregating when the standard deviation between donors was above 5%. A statistical classification framework was built to diagnose cytomegalovirus status from the catalog of TCR beta chain sequences. In a later analysis, V and J genes were assigned by comparing TCR nucleotide sequences against IMGT/GENE-DB human TR gene sequences. A later analysis assigned CDR3 sequences and most-parsimonious VDJ recombination scenarios with the TCRdist pipeline. In a later analysis, each TCR beta chain was defined by its CDR3 amino acid sequence together with its V-gene family, and reads lacking a unique V-gene family were excluded. To address suspected cross-contamination and a sequencing artifact, a later analysis removed over 500 highly shared, low-generation-probability nucleotide sequences. In a later analysis, a clonal expansion index was calculated for each public chain from normalized within-repertoire ranks of inferred template counts. In a later analysis, generation probabilities were computed with a VDJ recombination model fitted to out-of-frame rearrangements, and the resulting probabilities were checked against IGoR. In a later analysis, TCR-TCR, TCR-HLA and TCR-CMV co-occurrence was scored with hypergeometric tests, and a repertoire-size bias correction was applied to TCR pairs. False discovery rates were estimated in a later analysis by permuting HLA or CMV assignments 20 times. A later analysis grouped co-occurring TCRs with DBSCAN, adding TCRdist sequence similarity when clustering within HLA-allele-positive subsets. Repertoires with fewer than 30,000 or more than 120,000 public chains were left out of co-occurrence clustering, as were five repertoires with anomalous nucleotide sharing. TCRdb limited this immuneACCESS table to in-frame rearrangements with V and J called. A share of clones is missing; checked studies link under half to unresolved V genes, and the rest is unexplained. V, J and clone size were drawn from that table, and D and trimming were deduced from the DNA. The sample includes roughly 140,000 clones, with roughly 80% observed a single time. Roughly 1.6% of the sample comes from the top ten.

The cohort was made up of roughly 670 healthy bone marrow donors. At the time of sampling, every cohort member was nominally healthy, though immune exposures that went unrecorded were likely present. The donor was CMV seronegative and belonged to the group of approximately 320 seronegative cohort members. Every donor gave a peripheral blood sample, and the peripheral blood mononuclear cells from that sample were used for TCR beta sequencing. Genomic DNA extraction from the blood cell samples was performed with the Qiagen DNeasy Blood Extraction Kit. On this clone itself: The antigen it binds to is not known. Base qualities are not provided; no much larger clone lies one nucleotide away.

The clonotype comes from a woman aged 40 to 49 in good health and CMV-seronegative. The chain links TRBV7-9 with TRBJ2-3, with 9 bases in between that match TRBD1. Sequencing input: PBMCs. The CDR3 has the sequence CASSERRDRVFTDTQYF. The nucleotide sequence reads as follows: TGTGCCAGCAGCGAACGCCGGGACAGGGTTTTTACAGATACGCAGTATTTT.